This T cell receptor beta chain was sequenced during a study of blood T cell repertoires in COVID-19. Study-level information: PBMCs, B-cell-depleted T cells, or T cells were the source of the cDNA or gDNA that made up the material.

The repertoire was sequenced with immunoSEQ multiplex PCR; TCRdb's copy has only in-frame clones and lacks some. This table has about 250,000 clones, around 82% appearing once. V trimming: 6 bases; J trimming: 4 bases; junction bases outside the gene matches: 12. CDR1 and CDR2 (germline): MRHNA, SNTAGT. The CDR3 is 17 residues long. Participants spanned ages about 18 to 90 years and resided in some 22 US areas. Before they entered the study, exposed participants had met a COVID-19 case within 2 weeks. This clone was seen a single time. What was sequenced was PBMCs or T cells enriched from blood (not recorded which). This chain uses TRBV6-4 with TRBJ2-1, with 10 bases that match TRBD2. The receptor was derived from a woman in her forties who had been exposed to COVID-19. The CDR3 protein is CASRGPLLAGNYNEQFF. In DNA form, the CDR3 reads TGTGCCAGCAGGGGCCCACTACTAGCGGGGAATTACAATGAGCAGTTCTTC.